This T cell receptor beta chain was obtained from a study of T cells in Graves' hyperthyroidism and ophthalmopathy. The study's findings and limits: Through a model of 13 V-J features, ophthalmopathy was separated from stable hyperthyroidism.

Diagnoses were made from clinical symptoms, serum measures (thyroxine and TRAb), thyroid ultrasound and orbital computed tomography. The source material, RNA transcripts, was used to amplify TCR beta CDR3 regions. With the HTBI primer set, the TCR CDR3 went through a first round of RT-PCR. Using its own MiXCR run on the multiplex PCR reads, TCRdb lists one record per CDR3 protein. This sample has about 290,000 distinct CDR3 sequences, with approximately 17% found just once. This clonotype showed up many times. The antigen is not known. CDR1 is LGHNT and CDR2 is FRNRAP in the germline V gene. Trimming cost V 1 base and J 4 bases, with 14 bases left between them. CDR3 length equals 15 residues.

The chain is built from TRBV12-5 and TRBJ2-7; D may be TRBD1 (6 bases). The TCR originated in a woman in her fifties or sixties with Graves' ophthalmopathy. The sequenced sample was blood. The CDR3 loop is CASGLADSGIYEQYF. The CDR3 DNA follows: TGTGCTAGTGGTTTGGCGGACAGTGGAATTTACGAGCAGTACTTC. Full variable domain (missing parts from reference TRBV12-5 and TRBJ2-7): DARVTQTPRHKVTEMGQEVTMRCQPILGHNTVFWYRQTMMQGLELLAYFRNRAPLDDSGMPKDRFSAEMPDATLATLKIQPSEPRDSAVYFCASGLADSGIYEQYFGPGTRLTVT.